These 16 T cell receptor beta chains were sequenced from one sample in a study of T cells after yellow fever vaccination. TCRdb analysed the 5' RACE reads with MiXCR anew, one entry per CDR3 protein. The table shows 620,000 or so distinct CDR3 sequences, with less than 20% occurring only once. This specimen consisted of PBMCs, obtained 4 to 6 days after the first yellow fever vaccination. The receptors here all came from a man aged 18-30 years who received the YFV17D yellow fever vaccine.

This clonotype was observed at least ten times. The chain uses TRBV7-3 and TRBJ2-1, with D possibly TRBD1 on 6 matching bases. With 2 bases removed from V and 7 bases from J, the gap between germline ends came to 15 bases. The germline CDR1 and CDR2 sequences are SGHTA and FQGTGA. This CDR3 region has 15 residues. Here the CDR3 DNA reads TGTGCCAGCAGCTTAGCCAGGGGTGGGGTTAATGAGCAGTTCTTC. This sequence encodes CASSLARGGVNEQFF.

This clonotype was seen only once. CDR3 loop: CSAFPTGVIRNEQFF. The DNA of the CDR3 is TGCAGTGCCTTCCCGACCGGCGTCATTAGGAATGAGCAGTTCTTC. The chain carries TRBV20-1 and TRBJ2-1; D is ambiguous. Trimming took off 6 bases at V and 7 bases at J, with 22 bases between the two ends. CDR1 and CDR2 (germline): DFQATT, SNEGSKA (reference sequence). The CDR3 has 15 residues.

This clonotype came up a few times. The CDR3 bases are TGTGCCAGCAGATCCCCGGGGGGGCCTCAGTACTTC. Translating gives CASRSPGGPQYF. The rearrangement joins TRBV12-3 or TRBV12-4 to TRBJ2-5; TRBD2 aligns across 8 bases. The CDR3 has 12 residues. The junction had 8 bases not matched to a gene; V was cut back by 6 bases and J by 11 bases.

The chain combines TRBV4-3 with TRBJ2-1; 7 positions agree with TRBD2. The CDR3 consists of 18 residues. V lost 0 bases to trimming and J lost 4 bases; unmatched junction nucleotides: 12. Germline CDR1 and CDR2: LGHNA and YSLEER. The CDR3 spells CASSQDVSGGMIYNEQFF. In DNA, the CDR3 is TGCGCCAGCAGCCAAGATGTCTCCGGGGGGATGATATACAATGAGCAGTTCTTC.

This clonotype was seen a handful of times. V usage is TRBV7-2 and J usage is TRBJ1-2, with D perhaps matching TRBD1 (6 bases). The V end lost 6 bases, the J end lost 5 bases, and 16 bases lay between the germline ends. The CDR3 spans 14 residues. CDR1 is SGHTA and CDR2 is FQGNSA in the germline V gene. CDR3 sequence (DNA): TGTGCCAGCAGAAGTCCGACGGGACAATATGGCTACACCTTC. Residues: CASRSPTGQYGYTF. Drawing the rest from reference TRBV7-2 and TRBJ1-2, the complete variable domain is GAGVSQSPSNKVTEKGKDVELRCDPISGHTALYWYRQSLGQGLEFLIYFQGNSAPDKSGLPSDRFSAERTGGSVSTLTIQRTQQEDSAVYLCASRSPTGQYGYTFGSGTRLTVV.

There are a few counts of this clonotype. The V and J genes are TRBV12-5 and TRBJ2-1, with 8 nucleotides matching TRBD2. The ends lost 0 bases at V and 8 bases at J; junction bases unmatched: 6. The CDR3 has 15 residues. In germline, CDR1 is LGHNT, CDR2 FRNRAP. CDR3 in amino acids: CASGLVSRGDYEQFF. DNA for the CDR3: TGTGCTAGTGGTTTGGTATCGCGGGGGGATTATGAGCAGTTCTTC.

The rearrangement joins TRBV19 to TRBJ1-1, with 7 positions matching TRBD1. The germline CDR1 and CDR2 sequences are LNHDA and SQIVND (reference sequence). V gave up 5 bases and J gave up 3 bases; unmatched junction bases: 9. This CDR3 contains 15 residues. CDR3 in amino acids: CASSFHRGEDTEAFF. CDR3 in DNA: TGTGCCAGTAGTTTCCACAGGGGAGAGGACACTGAAGCTTTCTTT.

This clonotype was seen more than once but under ten times. This chain uses TRBV7-9 with TRBJ2-3; D possibly corresponds to TRBD2 (8 bases). Per the germline V gene, CDR1 is SEHNR and CDR2 is FQNEAQ (reference sequence). Trimming shortened V by 5 bases and J by 2 bases, and 20 bases separated the two germline ends. The CDR3 is made up of 17 amino acids. CDR3 loop: CASSPDGGGTDTDTQYF. The CDR3 region has the DNA TGTGCCAGCAGCCCAGACGGCGGGGGGACAGACACAGATACGCAGTATTTT. Supplemented by reference TRBV7-9 and TRBJ2-3, the full variable domain reads DTGVSQNPRHKITKRGQNVTFRCDPISEHNRLYWYRQTLGQGPEFLTYFQNEAQLEKSRLLSDRFSAERPKGSFSTLEIQRTEQGDSAMYLCASSPDGGGTDTDTQYFGPGTRLTVL.

This chain links TRBV29-1 with TRBJ2-5, with 13 nucleotides matching TRBD2. The germline gives CDR1 SQVTM, CDR2 ANQGSEA. V gave up 7 bases and J gave up 4 bases; unmatched junction bases: 6. This CDR3 has 14 residues. The CDR3 sequence is CSALRTSGGETQYF. In nucleotides, the CDR3 is TGCAGCGCCCTAAGGACTAGCGGGGGAGAGACCCAGTACTTC.

The rearrangement uses TRBV5-1 and TRBJ1-2; D unresolved. This CDR3 has 14 amino acids. Germline loops: CDR1 SGHRS, CDR2 YFSETQ. Trimming pared 3 bases from V and 3 bases from J, leaving 12 bases between. DNA of the CDR3: TGCGCCAGCAGCTGGTGGAACCCAGACTATGGCTACACCTTC. Protein: CASSWWNPDYGYTF.

The genes are TRBV7-2 and TRBJ2-1, with 9 bases matching TRBD1. Germline lookup yields CDR1 SGHTA and CDR2 FQGNSA. This CDR3 has 15 amino acids. The V segment lost 1 base and the J segment 8 bases; nucleotides outside the gene matches: 6. CDR3 in amino acids: CASSLGLTGGHEQFF. CDR3 coding DNA: TGTGCCAGCAGCTTAGGGTTAACAGGGGGCCATGAGCAGTTCTTC.

This chain links TRBV12-3 or TRBV12-4 with TRBJ2-3, with 7 bases that match TRBD2. The CDR3 covers 15 residues. V dropped 6 bases and J dropped 3; count of bases not matched to a gene: 9. Here the CDR3 reads CASRIGAGVTDTQYF. The CDR3 nucleotides are TGTGCCAGCAGGATTGGGGCGGGGGTAACAGATACGCAGTATTTT.

The chain links TRBV27 to TRBJ2-7; D might be TRBD1 or TRBD2, each matching 6 bases. Germline values: CDR1 MNHEY, CDR2 SMNVEV (reference sequence). The germline V and J ends were trimmed by 1 base and 6 bases, with 10 bases remaining between them. CDR3 length equals 13 residues. CDR3 coding DNA: TGTGCCAGCAGTTTATATGGAGGGGGCGAGCAGTACGTC. Amino acids: CASSLYGGGEQYV.

This clonotype turned up a few times. The gene calls are TRBV7-9 and TRBJ2-2; no firm D call. The V end lost 5 bases, the J end lost 6 bases, and 16 bases lay between the germline ends. The CDR3 length is 15 residues. The germline V gene encodes CDR1 SEHNR and CDR2 FQNEAQ (reference sequence). The CDR3 DNA sequence: TGTGCCAGCAGCCTAACAGTGGGTGGCTCCGGGGAGCTGTTTTTT. This gives the protein CASSLTVGGSGELFF.

This clonotype has more than one count but fewer than ten. The chain links TRBV5-1 to TRBJ2-1, with 10 positions matching TRBD2. Germline-derived CDR1 and CDR2 are SGHRS and YFSETQ. The V and J ends lost 3 bases and 1 base, in that order; junction bases with no gene match: 4. This CDR3 is built from 16 residues. This CDR3 is CASSSPSGGSYNEQFF. The CDR3 DNA reads TGCGCCAGCAGCTCCCCTAGCGGGGGATCCTACAATGAGCAGTTCTTC.

This clonotype was counted between two and nine times. In DNA form, the CDR3 reads TGTGCCACCAGCAGAGCGGGGGGTCGAAACACCATATATTTT. Amino acid sequence: CATSRAGGRNTIYF. The chain couples TRBV15 to TRBJ1-3; D might be TRBD1 (5 bases). The germline V and J ends were trimmed by 1 base and 5 bases, with 9 bases remaining between them. The CDR3 runs to 14 residues. Germline assignment: CDR1 LNHNV and CDR2 YYDKDF (reference sequence).